The TCR beta chain described here comes from a study of Graves' ophthalmopathy and Graves' hyperthyroidism. Points from the study as a whole: As the model predicted ophthalmopathy progression, it achieved a sensitivity of 70% to 71% and a specificity of about 78%. Most clonotypes expanded in thyroid above 0.001 frequency were present in blood too.

The CDR3 sequence is 15 residues long. CDR1 is SGDLS and CDR2 is YYNGEE in the germline V gene. Germline trimming cut 0 bases from V and 6 bases from J; bases unmatched to any gene: 1. This clonotype was seen just once. Antigen unknown. Using RNA transcripts, the TCR beta CDR3 regions were amplified. HTBI primers were used in a first-round RT-PCR, which preceded a second-round multiplex PCR. TCRdb used MiXCR to reprocess the multiplex PCR reads, holding one entry per CDR3 protein. The sample holds over a million distinct CDR3 sequences, about 40% seen once. The sequencing input was peripheral blood or thyroid tissue (not recorded which). This TCR was sampled from an adult man with Graves' hyperthyroidism. The chain couples TRBV9 to TRBJ1-3, with 12 bases matching TRBD1. For the CDR3, the DNA is TGTGCCAGCAGCGTAGGGGGACAGGGGGCAAACACCATATATTTT. It encodes CASSVGGQGANTIYF.